The present entry profiles one T cell receptor beta chain with its context. J lost 0 bases, V lost 6 bases, and 4 bases had no gene match. In germline, CDR1 is MNHNY, CDR2 SVGAGI (reference sequence). The length of the CDR3 is 16 residues. This entry belongs to a study of shared T cell receptors in the human thymus. Clones were read by immunoSEQ multiplex PCR, and TCRdb kept only the in-frame ones, dropping some. The sample has roughly 410,000 clones; approximately 95% are singletons. The chain carries TRBV6-6 and TRBJ2-1; 11 positions match TRBD2. Specimen: thymocytes. The sequence was collected from a human donor. The CDR3, as DNA: TGTGCCAGCAGGCCACTAGCGGGAGTCTCCTACAATGAGCAGTTCTTC. Amino acids: CASRPLAGVSYNEQFF.